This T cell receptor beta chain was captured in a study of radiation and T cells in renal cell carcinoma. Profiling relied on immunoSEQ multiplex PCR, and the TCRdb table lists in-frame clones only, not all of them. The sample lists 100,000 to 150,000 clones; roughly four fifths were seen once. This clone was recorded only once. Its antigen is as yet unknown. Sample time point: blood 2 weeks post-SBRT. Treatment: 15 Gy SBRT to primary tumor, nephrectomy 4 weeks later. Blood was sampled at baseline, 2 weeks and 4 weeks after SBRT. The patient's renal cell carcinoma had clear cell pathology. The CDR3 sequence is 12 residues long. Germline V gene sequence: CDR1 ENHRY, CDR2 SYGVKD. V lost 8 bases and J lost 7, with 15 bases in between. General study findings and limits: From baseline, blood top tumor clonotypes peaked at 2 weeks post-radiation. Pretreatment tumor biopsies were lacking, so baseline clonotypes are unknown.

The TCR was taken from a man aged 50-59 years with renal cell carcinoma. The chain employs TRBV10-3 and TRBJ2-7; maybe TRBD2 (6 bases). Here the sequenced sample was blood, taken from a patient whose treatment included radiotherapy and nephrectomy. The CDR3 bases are TGTGCCATCGATGGCGGGGTGGGAGAGCAGTACTTC. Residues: CAIDGGVGEQYF.